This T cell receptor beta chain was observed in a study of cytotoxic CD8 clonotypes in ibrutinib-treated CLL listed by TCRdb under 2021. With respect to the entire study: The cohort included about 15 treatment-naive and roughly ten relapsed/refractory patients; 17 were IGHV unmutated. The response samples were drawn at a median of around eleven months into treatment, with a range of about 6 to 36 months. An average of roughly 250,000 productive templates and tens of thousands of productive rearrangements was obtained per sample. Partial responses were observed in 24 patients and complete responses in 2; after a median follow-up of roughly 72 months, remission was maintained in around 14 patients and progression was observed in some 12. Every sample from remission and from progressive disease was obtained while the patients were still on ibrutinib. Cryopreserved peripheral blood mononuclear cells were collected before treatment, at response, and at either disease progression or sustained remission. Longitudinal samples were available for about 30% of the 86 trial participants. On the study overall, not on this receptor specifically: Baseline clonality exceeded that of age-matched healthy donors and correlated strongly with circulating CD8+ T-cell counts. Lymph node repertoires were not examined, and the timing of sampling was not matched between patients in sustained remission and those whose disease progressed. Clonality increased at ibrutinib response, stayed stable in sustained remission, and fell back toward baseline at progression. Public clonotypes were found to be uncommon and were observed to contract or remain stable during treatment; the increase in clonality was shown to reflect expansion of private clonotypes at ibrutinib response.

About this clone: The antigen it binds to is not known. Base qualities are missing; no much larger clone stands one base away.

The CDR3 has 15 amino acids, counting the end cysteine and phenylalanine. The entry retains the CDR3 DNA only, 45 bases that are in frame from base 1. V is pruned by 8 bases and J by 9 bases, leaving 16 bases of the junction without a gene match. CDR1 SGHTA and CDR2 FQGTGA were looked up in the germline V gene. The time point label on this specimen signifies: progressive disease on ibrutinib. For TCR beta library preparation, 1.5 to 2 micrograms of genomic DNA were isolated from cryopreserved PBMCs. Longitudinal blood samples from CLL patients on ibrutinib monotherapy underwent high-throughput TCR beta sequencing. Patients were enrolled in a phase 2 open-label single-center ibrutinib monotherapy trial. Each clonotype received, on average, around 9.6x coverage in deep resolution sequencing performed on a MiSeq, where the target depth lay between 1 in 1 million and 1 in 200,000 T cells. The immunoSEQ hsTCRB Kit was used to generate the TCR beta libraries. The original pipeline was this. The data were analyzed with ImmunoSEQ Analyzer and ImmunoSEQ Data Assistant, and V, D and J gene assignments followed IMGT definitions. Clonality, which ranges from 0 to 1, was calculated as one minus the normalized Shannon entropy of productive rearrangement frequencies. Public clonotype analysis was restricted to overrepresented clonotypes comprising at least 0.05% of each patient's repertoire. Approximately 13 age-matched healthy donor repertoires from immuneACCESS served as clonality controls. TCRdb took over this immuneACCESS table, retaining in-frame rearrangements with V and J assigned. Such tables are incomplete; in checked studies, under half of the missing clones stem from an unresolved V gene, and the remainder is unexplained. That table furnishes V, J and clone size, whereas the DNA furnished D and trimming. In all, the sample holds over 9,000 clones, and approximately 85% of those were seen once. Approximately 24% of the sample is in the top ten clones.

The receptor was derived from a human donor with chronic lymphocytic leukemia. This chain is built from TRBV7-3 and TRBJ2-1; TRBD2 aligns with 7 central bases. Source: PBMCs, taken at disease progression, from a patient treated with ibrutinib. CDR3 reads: CASPTSQRGRCEQFF. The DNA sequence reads TGTGCCAGCCCGACAAGCCAGCGCGGGAGATGTGAGCAGTTCTTC.